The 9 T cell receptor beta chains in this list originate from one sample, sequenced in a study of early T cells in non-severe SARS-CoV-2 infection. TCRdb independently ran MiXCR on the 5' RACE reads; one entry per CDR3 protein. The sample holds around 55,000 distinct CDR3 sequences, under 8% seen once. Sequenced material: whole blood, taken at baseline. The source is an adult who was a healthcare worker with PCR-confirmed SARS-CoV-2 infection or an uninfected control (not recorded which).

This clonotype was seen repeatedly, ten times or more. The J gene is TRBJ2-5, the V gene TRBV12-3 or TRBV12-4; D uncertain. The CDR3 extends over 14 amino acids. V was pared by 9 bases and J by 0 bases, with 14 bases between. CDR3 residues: CASCWLPYQETQYF. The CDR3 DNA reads TGTGCCAGTTGTTGGCTGCCGTACCAAGAGACCCAGTACTTC.

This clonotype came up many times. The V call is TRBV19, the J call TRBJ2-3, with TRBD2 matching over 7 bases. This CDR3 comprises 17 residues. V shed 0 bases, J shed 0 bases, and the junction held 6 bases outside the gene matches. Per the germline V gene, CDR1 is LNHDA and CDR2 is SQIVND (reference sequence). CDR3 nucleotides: TGTGCCAGTAGTATAGAGGGGAGGGGAAGGAGCACAGATACGCAGTATTTT. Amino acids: CASSIEGRGRSTDTQYF.

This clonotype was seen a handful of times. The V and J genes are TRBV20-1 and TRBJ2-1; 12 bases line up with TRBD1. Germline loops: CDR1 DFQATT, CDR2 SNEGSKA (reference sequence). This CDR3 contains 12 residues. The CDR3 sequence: CSPGTGGDEQFF. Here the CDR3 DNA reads TGCAGCCCCGGGACAGGGGGCGATGAGCAGTTCTTC.

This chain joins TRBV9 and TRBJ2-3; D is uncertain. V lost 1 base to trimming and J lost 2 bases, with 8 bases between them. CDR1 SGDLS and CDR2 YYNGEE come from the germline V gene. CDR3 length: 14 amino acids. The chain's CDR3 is CASSVSLTTDTQYF. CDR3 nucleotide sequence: TGTGCCAGCAGCGTAAGCCTAACCACAGATACGCAGTATTTT.

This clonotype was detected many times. The CDR3, as DNA: TGCAGTGCTAGATCCAGCTATAATTCACCCCTCCACTTT. Translated, it gives CSARSSYNSPLHF. The rearrangement joins TRBV20-1 to TRBJ1-6; no definite D call. From germline, CDR1 is DFQATT and CDR2 SNEGSKA (reference sequence). The CDR3 length is 13 residues. Trimming shortened V by 2 bases and J by 3 bases, and 5 bases separated the two germline ends.

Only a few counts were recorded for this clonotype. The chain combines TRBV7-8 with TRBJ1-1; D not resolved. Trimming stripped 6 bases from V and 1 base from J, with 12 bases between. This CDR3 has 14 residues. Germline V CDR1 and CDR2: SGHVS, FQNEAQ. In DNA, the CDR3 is TGTGCCAGCAGTCAGAGCCTCACGAACACTGAAGCTTTCTTT. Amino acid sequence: CASSQSLTNTEAFF.

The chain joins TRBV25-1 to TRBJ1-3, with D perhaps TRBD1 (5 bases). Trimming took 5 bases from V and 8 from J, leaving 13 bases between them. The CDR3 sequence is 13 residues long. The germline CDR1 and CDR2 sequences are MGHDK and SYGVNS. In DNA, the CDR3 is TGTGCCAGCAGTCGGGGGGAAGGTGACACCATATATTTT. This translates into CASSRGEGDTIYF.

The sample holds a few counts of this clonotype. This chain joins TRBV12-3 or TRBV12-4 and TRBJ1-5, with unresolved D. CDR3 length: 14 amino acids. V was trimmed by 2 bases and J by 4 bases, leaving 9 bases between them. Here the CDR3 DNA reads TGTGCCAGCAGTTTAATTATGGGGAATCAGCCCCAGCATTTT. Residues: CASSLIMGNQPQHF.

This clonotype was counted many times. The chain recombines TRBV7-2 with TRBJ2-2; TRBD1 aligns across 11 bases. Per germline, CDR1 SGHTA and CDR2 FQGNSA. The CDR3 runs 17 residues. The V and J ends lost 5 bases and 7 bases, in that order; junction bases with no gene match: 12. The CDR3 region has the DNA TGTGCCAGCAGCCCACCGCCAGGACAGGGGGCTATCGGGGAGCTGTTTTTT. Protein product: CASSPPPGQGAIGELFF.